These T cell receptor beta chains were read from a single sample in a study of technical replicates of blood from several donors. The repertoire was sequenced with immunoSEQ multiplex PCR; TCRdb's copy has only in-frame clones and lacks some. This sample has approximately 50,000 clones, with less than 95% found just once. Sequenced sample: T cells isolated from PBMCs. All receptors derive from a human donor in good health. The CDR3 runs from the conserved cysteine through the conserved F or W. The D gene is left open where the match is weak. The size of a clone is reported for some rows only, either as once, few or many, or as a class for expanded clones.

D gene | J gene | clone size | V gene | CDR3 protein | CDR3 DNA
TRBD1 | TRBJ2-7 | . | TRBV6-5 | CASSIRTGRNEQYF | TGTGCCAGCAGTATCCGGACAGGGCGGAACGAGCAGTACTTC
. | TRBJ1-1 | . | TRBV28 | CASRPGPTEAFF | TGTGCCAGCAGACCAGGGCCCACTGAAGCTTTCTTT
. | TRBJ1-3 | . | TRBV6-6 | CASSYSGLGSGNTIYF | TGTGCCAGCAGTTATTCAGGGCTGGGGTCTGGAAACACCATATATTTT
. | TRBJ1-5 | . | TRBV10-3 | CAISESEGTQPQHF | TGTGCCATCAGTGAGTCCGAGGGTACGCAGCCCCAGCATTTT
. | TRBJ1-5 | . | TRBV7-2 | CASSSSGTLNQPQHF | TGTGCCAGCAGCTCTTCCGGGACATTGAATCAGCCCCAGCATTTT
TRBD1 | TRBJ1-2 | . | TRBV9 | CASSAGQGSGYTF | TGTGCCAGCAGCGCAGGACAGGGATCTGGCTACACCTTC
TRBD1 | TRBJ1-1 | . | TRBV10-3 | CAISDGQGGLNTEAFF | TGTGCCATCAGCGATGGACAGGGTGGCCTAAACACTGAAGCTTTCTTT
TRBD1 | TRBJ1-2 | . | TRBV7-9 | CANSNRGGSEGYTF | TGTGCCAACTCTAACAGGGGAGGATCAGAAGGCTACACCTTC
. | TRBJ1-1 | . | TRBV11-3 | CASSLAVNTEAFF | TGTGCCAGCAGCTTAGCAGTGAACACTGAAGCTTTCTTT
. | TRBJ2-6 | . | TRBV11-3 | CASSFSGQLSGANVLTF | TGTGCCAGCAGCTTTTCTGGACAGCTGTCTGGGGCCAACGTCCTGACTTTC
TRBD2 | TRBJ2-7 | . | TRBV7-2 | CASSLGTSGGAYEQYF | TGTGCCAGCAGCTTGGGGACTAGCGGGGGTGCCTACGAGCAGTACTTC
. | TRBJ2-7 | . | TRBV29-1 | CSVSGGGRGSYEQYF | TGCAGCGTTTCGGGTGGCGGCAGAGGCTCCTACGAGCAGTACTTC
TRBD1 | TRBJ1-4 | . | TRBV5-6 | CASRETGGGEKLFF | TGTGCCAGCAGAGAGACAGGGGGCGGTGAAAAACTGTTTTTT
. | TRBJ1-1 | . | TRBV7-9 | CASSFSNTEAFF | TGTGCCAGCAGCTTCTCGAACACTGAAGCTTTCTTT
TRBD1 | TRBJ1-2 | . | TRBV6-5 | CASSYGQGDYGYTF | TGTGCCAGCAGTTACGGACAGGGGGACTATGGCTACACCTTC
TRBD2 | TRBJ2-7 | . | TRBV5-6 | CASSSGTSGGYEQYF | TGTGCCAGCAGCTCGGGGACTAGCGGGGGCTACGAGCAGTACTTC
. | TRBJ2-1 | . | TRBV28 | CASSLSLTSGLGEQFF | TGTGCCAGCAGTTTATCTTTAACAAGTGGACTGGGTGAGCAGTTCTTC
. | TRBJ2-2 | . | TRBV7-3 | CASSLSTGSTGELFF | TGTGCCAGCAGCTTATCCACGGGTAGCACCGGGGAGCTGTTTTTT
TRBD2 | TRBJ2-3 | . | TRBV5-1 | CASSPGTSGGYTDTQYF | TGCGCCAGCAGCCCTGGGACTAGCGGGGGGTACACAGATACGCAGTATTTT
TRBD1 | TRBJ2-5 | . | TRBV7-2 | CASSLAPGQGGVSQYF | TGTGCCAGCAGCTTAGCCCCGGGACAGGGTGGTGTATCCCAGTACTTC
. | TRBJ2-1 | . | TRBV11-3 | CASSHQDEQFF | TGTGCCAGCAGCCATCAGGATGAGCAGTTCTTC
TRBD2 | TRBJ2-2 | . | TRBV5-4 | CASSLEERGVTGELFF | TGTGCCAGCAGCCTGGAAGAGCGGGGGGTCACCGGGGAGCTGTTTTTT
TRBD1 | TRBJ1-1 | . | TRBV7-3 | CASSSRTGANTEAFF | TGTGCCAGCAGCTCTCGGACAGGGGCAAACACTGAAGCTTTCTTT
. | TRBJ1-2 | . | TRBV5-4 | CASSLSSLSYGYTF | TGTGCCAGCAGCTTGTCAAGCCTTTCCTATGGCTACACCTTC
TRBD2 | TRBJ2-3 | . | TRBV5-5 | CASSLAGTRSTDTQYF | TGTGCCAGCAGCTTGGCAGGGACTAGAAGTACAGATACGCAGTATTTT
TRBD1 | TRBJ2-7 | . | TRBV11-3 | CASSSPGQGAVRQYF | TGTGCCAGCAGCTCCCCGGGACAGGGGGCCGTTCGGCAGTACTTC
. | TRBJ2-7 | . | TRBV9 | CASSVGQTSRGEQYF | TGTGCCAGCAGCGTAGGACAGACCTCTAGAGGCGAGCAGTACTTC
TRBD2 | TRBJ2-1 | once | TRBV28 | CATKKGGLAGNILINNEQFF | TGTGCCACTAAAAAGGGCGGACTAGCGGGAAATATTTTGATTAACAATGAGCAGTTCTTC
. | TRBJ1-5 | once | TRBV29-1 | CSATAGFSNQPQHF | TGCAGCGCTACTGCAGGTTTTAGCAATCAGCCCCAGCATTTT
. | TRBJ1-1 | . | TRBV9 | CASSVATRAVNTEAFF | TGTGCCAGCAGCGTAGCTACGAGGGCGGTGAACACTGAAGCTTTCTTT
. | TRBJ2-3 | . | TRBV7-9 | CASSAFGTDTQYF | TGTGCCAGCAGCGCATTCGGGACAGATACGCAGTATTTT
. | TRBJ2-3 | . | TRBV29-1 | CSVLTEATDTQYF | TGCAGCGTGCTCACCGAGGCCACAGATACGCAGTATTTT
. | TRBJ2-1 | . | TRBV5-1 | CASTSSYNEQFF | TGCGCCAGCACGTCCTCCTACAATGAGCAGTTCTTC
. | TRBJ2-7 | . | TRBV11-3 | CASSLAGTKEQYF | TGTGCCAGCAGCTTGGCCGGGACAAAGGAGCAGTACTTC
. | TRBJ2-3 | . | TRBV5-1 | CASSSRQPGDTQYF | TGCGCCAGCAGCTCCCGACAGCCCGGGGATACGCAGTATTTT
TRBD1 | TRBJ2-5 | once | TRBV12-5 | CASGPGTANQETQYF | TGTGCTAGTGGCCCCGGGACAGCTAACCAAGAGACCCAGTACTTC
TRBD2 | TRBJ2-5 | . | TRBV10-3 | CAISARLAGGQETQYF | TGTGCCATCAGTGCTCGACTAGCGGGGGGGCAGGAGACCCAGTACTTC
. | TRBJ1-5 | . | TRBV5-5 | CASSFDRDQPQHF | TGTGCCAGCAGCTTCGATAGAGATCAGCCCCAGCATTTT
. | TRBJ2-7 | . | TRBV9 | CASSVGGGTYEQYF | TGTGCCAGCAGCGTAGGGGGCGGCACCTACGAGCAGTACTTC